The clone carrying this T cell receptor beta chain has at least ten counts. What it binds is not known. The CDR3 consists of 13 residues. After removal of 5 bases from V and 8 bases from J, the junction contained 9 bases not matched to a gene. Germline V gives CDR1 GTSNPN, CDR2 SVGIG (reference sequence). Preparation of the bulk TCR libraries relied on previously described methods and listed TCR primers. TCRdb re-derived calls from the PCR reads in MiXCR, one entry per CDR3 protein. Here the sample spans roughly 630,000 distinct CDR3 sequences, roughly 23% being singletons. The entry originates in a study of molecular identifiers for immune sequencing clone quantification. Naive CD8 T cells underwent sorting with the CD8+CD4-CCR7+CD45RA+ definition. Study conclusions and caveats: The share of molecules held by clones above 20 RNA copies was over 99% in effector cells and under 1% in naive cells. Barcodes shared by identical TCR molecules could lead to underestimated sizes of highly expanded clones.

The sequence was collected from a human donor in good health. Some libraries in this study had Jurkat cell RNA spiked in. The chain recombines TRBV30 with TRBJ2-1; 7 nucleotides line up with TRBD1. The sequenced sample consisted of naive CD8+ T cells from blood, with Jurkat cell RNA spiked in. Subset described: FACS-sorted CD8+CD4-CCR7+CD45RA+ naive T cells. For the CDR3, the DNA is TGTGCCTGGGCAACAGGGGTAAGGGATGAGCAGTTCTTC. It translates to CAWATGVRDEQFF.